A single sample is the source of the 27 T cell receptor beta chains below, sequenced in a study of prognosis after radiotherapy for stage I lung cancer. The TCR beta CDR3 region was amplified from genomic DNA, with two rounds of multiplex PCR being used for the amplification. Primers specific to each TRBV and TRBJ gene drove first-round PCR. TCRdb re-called the multiplex PCR reads with MiXCR, one entry per CDR3 protein. The data show approximately 10,000 distinct CDR3 sequences, roughly a third seen once. Material: PBMCs, obtained before or after stereotactic body radiation therapy (not recorded which). The receptors were gathered from a donor over 45 with non-small cell lung cancer.

Turning to this clonotype: A single base is all that separates this from a far larger clone, so a read error is likely. This rearrangement joins TRBV7-2 to TRBJ2-1; 9 bases align to TRBD1. Germline lookup yields CDR1 SGHTA and CDR2 FQGNSA. There are 14 residues in the CDR3. This chain's CDR3 is CVSSRGTGSNEQFF. CDR3 coding DNA: TGTGTCAGCAGCCGCGGGACAGGGAGCAATGAGCAGTTCTTC.

In this sample, this clonotype turned up once. This likely reflects a read error, since a far larger clone is one base away. CDR3 protein: CASTSGRYNEQFF. The CDR3 DNA reads as TGTGCCAGCACCAGCGGGCGTTACAATGAGCAGTTCTTC. The rearrangement uses TRBV2 and TRBJ2-7; maybe TRBD2 (6 bases). The DNA end favors TRBJ2-1, so the J call may be wrong. In germline, CDR1 is SNHLY, CDR2 FYNNEI. CDR3 length: 13 amino acids.

By sample fraction, this clonotype is medium-sized. The chain joins TRBV24-1 to TRBJ2-2; 10 nucleotides agree with TRBD2. This CDR3 comprises 16 residues. Germline assignment: CDR1 KGHDR and CDR2 SFDVKD. Unmatched junction bases numbered 6, after V lost 4 bases and J lost 5 bases. The CDR3 DNA reads as TGTGCCACCAGTGACCCTAGCGGGAGTGTGACCGGGGAGCTGTTTTTT. It encodes CATSDPSGSVTGELFF.

Of note for this clonotype: A far larger clone is off by one base, so a read error is likely. This is likely a read error, given that the CDR3 carries no conserved phenylalanine or tryptophan at its end. This chain links TRBV6-5 with TRBJ2-2; D is possibly TRBD1 (6 bases). Trimming took off 2 bases at V and 1 base at J, with 11 bases between the two ends. Germline V gives CDR1 MNHEY, CDR2 SVGAGI. The CDR3 length is 16 residues. CDR3 DNA: TGTGCCAGCAGTTACGGGGGCGGATGGAACACCGGGGAGCTGTTTCTT. It encodes CASSYGGGWNTGELFL.

The rearrangement uses TRBV6-1 and TRBJ2-7, with TRBD1 matching 7 bases. The germline V gene encodes CDR1 MNHNS and CDR2 SASEGT. The CDR3 contains 16 residues. After removal of 6 bases from V and 2 bases from J, the junction contained 13 bases not matched to a gene. CDR3 in amino acids: CASRLLPGQSTYEQYF. The CDR3 nucleotides are TGTGCCAGCAGACTTCTACCGGGACAGAGCACCTACGAGCAGTACTTC.

This clonotype was detected ten times or more. The chain joins TRBV10-3 to TRBJ1-1; TRBD1 is a possible D gene (6 bases). The CDR3 is 13 amino acids. The V end lost 3 bases, the J end lost 2 bases, and 7 bases lay between the germline ends. The germline V gene has CDR1 ENHRY and CDR2 SYGVKD. The DNA of the CDR3 is TGTGCCATCAGTGACAGGGGTAACACTGAAGCTTTCTTT. Translation gives CAISDRGNTEAFF.

There are many counts of this clonotype. The chain's CDR3 is CASSPRDRPRNTEAFF. Written as DNA, the CDR3 is TGTGCCAGCAGCCCCCGGGACAGGCCAAGGAACACTGAAGCTTTCTTT. The V and J genes are TRBV3-1 and TRBJ1-1; 8 positions match TRBD1. The germline gives CDR1 LGHDT, CDR2 YNNKEL (reference sequence). The ends lost 4 bases at V and 1 base at J; junction bases unmatched: 8. The CDR3 runs to 16 residues.

This clonotype is termed medium-sized. The chain employs TRBV7-9 and TRBJ2-1; D is perhaps TRBD1 (5 bases). The CDR3 consists of 13 residues. CDR1 is SEHNR and CDR2 is FQNEAQ in the germline V gene (reference sequence). Trimming pared 8 bases from V and 5 bases from J, leaving 13 bases between. In DNA form, the CDR3 reads TGTGCCAGCTCGGACAAAGCAAACAATGAGCAGTTCTTC. Translated: CASSDKANNEQFF.

About this clonotype: This probably arose from a read error, given a far larger clone one base away. V gene TRBV13 combines with J gene TRBJ2-7; 7 bases map to TRBD1. The J call may not be correct, given that the DNA end is closer to TRBJ2-5. Germline assignment: CDR1 PRHDT and CDR2 FYEKMQ (reference sequence). The CDR3 spans 13 residues. In DNA, the CDR3 is TGTGCCGGCAGCTTGGGGACAGAAGAGACCCAGTACTTC. Translated, it gives CAGSLGTEETQYF.

The table lists this clonotype with many counts. The genes are TRBV10-3 and TRBJ2-1; D is ambiguous. Germline CDR1 ENHRY, CDR2 SYGVKD. The CDR3 spans 15 residues. V lost 4 bases and J lost 1, with 11 bases in between. CDR3 in amino acids: CAISGGLESYNEQFF. The CDR3 DNA reads as TGTGCCATCAGTGGCGGCCTAGAGTCCTACAATGAGCAGTTCTTC.

This clonotype was counted at least ten times. This rearrangement joins TRBV12-3 or TRBV12-4 to TRBJ1-1; the D is unclear. The CDR3 has 12 amino acids. V dropped 3 bases and J dropped 0 bases, with 2 bases sitting between them. CDR3 protein: CASSFVNTEAFF. The CDR3 coding sequence is TGTGCCAGCAGTTTTGTGAACACTGAAGCTTTCTTT.

Remarks on this clonotype: This likely reflects a read error, since a far larger clone is one base away. The rearrangement uses TRBV6-4 and TRBJ2-3, with 10 bases matching TRBD2. The germline V gene has CDR1 MRHNA and CDR2 SNTAGT. V was pared by 7 bases and J by 4 bases, with 32 bases of the junction left unmatched. The CDR3 contains 23 residues. The CDR3 loop is CASTWTVLPGLAREDPIADTQYF. DNA of the CDR3: TGTGCCAGCACCTGGACAGTCCTACCGGGACTAGCGCGAGAGGATCCCATCGCAGATACGCAGTATTTT.

This clonotype was recorded at least ten times. The chain is built from TRBV3-2 and TRBJ2-5; the D call in the table, TRBD1, was not verified against the DNA. TRBV3-2 is a pseudogene locus. The CDR3 spans 16 residues. The CDR3 loop is CASTIQKTDSQETQYF. CDR3 in DNA: TGTGCCAGCACCATCCAAAAAACGGACAGTCAAGAGACCCAGTACTTC.

This clonotype was seen ten or more times. The chain couples TRBV9 to TRBJ2-1, with a weak D call TRBD1 (8 bases). The CDR3 has 18 residues. CDR1 and CDR2 from the germline V gene are SGDLS and YYNGEE. With 0 bases removed from V and 0 bases from J, the gap between germline ends came to 16 bases. The CDR3 sequence is CASSVGGQGGSSYNEQFF. CDR3 nucleotide sequence: TGTGCCAGCAGCGTAGGAGGACAGGGCGGGAGCTCCTACAATGAGCAGTTCTTC.

This clonotype was counted at least ten times. J is TRBJ1-2 and V is TRBV12-3 or TRBV12-4; TRBD1 aligns across 11 bases. V shed 3 bases, J shed 8 bases, and the junction held 5 bases outside the gene matches. The CDR3 totals 14 residues. The chain's CDR3 is CASSFRTGGTGYTF. CDR3 sequence (DNA): TGTGCCAGCAGTTTCCGGACAGGGGGCACGGGCTACACCTTC.

Ten or more counts support this clonotype. The chain recombines TRBV12-3 or TRBV12-4 with TRBJ2-3, with D possibly being TRBD1 (6 bases). V lost 6 bases, J lost 6 bases, and 16 bases lay in between. This CDR3 region has 14 residues. CDR3 sequence: CASRLSTGPDTQYF. CDR3 coding DNA: TGTGCCAGCAGACTATCCACAGGGCCTGATACGCAGTATTTT.

Of note for this clonotype: This may arise from a read error, as a much more abundant clone is one base away. The rearrangement links TRBV9 to TRBJ1-1, with 8 bases fitting TRBD1. CDR1 and CDR2 from the germline V gene are SGDLS and YYNGEE. The CDR3 extends over 14 amino acids. Here the CDR3 DNA reads TGTGCCAGCAGCCCGACAGGGGTTTCCACTGAATCTTTCTTT. Translation gives CASSPTGVSTESFF.

This clonotype was observed at least ten times. V gene TRBV4-2 combines with J gene TRBJ2-3; TRBD2 agrees at 8 bases. This CDR3 has 17 amino acids. Looked up from germline, CDR1 is LGHNA and CDR2 is YNFKEQ. V dropped 0 bases and J dropped 4; count of bases not matched to a gene: 9. CDR3 sequence: CASSQDLTSAGPDTQYF. The CDR3 DNA is TGTGCCAGCAGCCAAGATCTGACTAGCGCGGGCCCAGATACGCAGTATTTT.

V gene TRBV5-1 combines with J gene TRBJ1-5, with D perhaps TRBD1 (5 bases). Looked up from germline, CDR1 is SGHRS and CDR2 is YFSETQ. There are 13 residues in the CDR3. V was clipped by 4 bases and J by 6 bases, with 11 bases between them. Here the CDR3 reads CASSGGAGQPQHF. The CDR3 DNA follows: TGCGCCAGCAGCGGAGGGGCAGGTCAGCCCCAGCATTTT.

By share, this clonotype ranks as medium-sized. The chain couples TRBV5-1 to TRBJ2-1; TRBD1 matches 9 bases. The germline V gene has CDR1 SGHRS and CDR2 YFSETQ. J lost 7 bases, V lost 3 bases, and 8 bases had no gene match. The CDR3 is 15 amino acids. The CDR3 sequence: CASSSWTGVRNEQFF. As DNA, the CDR3 is TGCGCCAGCAGCTCCTGGACAGGGGTAAGGAATGAGCAGTTCTTC.

This clonotype appeared many times. This chain joins TRBV5-6 and TRBJ2-2, with D tentatively TRBD2 (5 bases). Trimming stripped 0 bases from V and 4 bases from J, with 13 bases between. The length of the CDR3 is 16 residues. Germline loops: CDR1 SGHDT, CDR2 YYEEEE. CDR3 nucleotides: TGTGCCAGCAGCTTGGCCCCGGGATCCGGCACCGGGGAGCTGTTTTTT. Amino acid sequence: CASSLAPGSGTGELFF. Filled out from reference TRBV5-6 and TRBJ2-2, the complete variable domain reads DAGVTQSPTHLIKTRGQQVTLRCSPKSGHDTVSWYQQALGQGPQFIFQYYEEEERQRGNFPDRFSGHQFPNYSSELNVNALLLGDSALYLCASSLAPGSGTGELFFGEGSRLTVL.

This clonotype was observed at least ten times. J is TRBJ2-7 and V is TRBV5-4, with D possibly matching TRBD2 (6 bases). Trimming removed 4 bases at V and 3 bases at J, with 11 bases between. From germline, CDR1 is SGHNT and CDR2 YYREEE (reference sequence). The CDR3 spans 13 residues. The CDR3 region is CASSLAGLYEQYV. The CDR3 DNA reads TGTGCCAGCAGCCTCGCGGGACTCTACGAGCAGTACGTC.

Within the sample, this clonotype is medium-sized. The genes are TRBV30 and TRBJ1-2; 9 positions agree with TRBD1. The CDR3 has 14 residues. Losses at the gene ends were 3 bases for V and 4 bases for J; bases not matched to a gene: 6. CDR1 and CDR2 (germline): GTSNPN, SVGIG (reference sequence). The CDR3 reads CAWSRDRDGYGYTF. DNA for the CDR3: TGTGCCTGGAGCCGGGACAGGGATGGCTATGGCTACACCTTC.

This clonotype was seen at least ten times. This chain joins TRBV18 and TRBJ1-2, with D uncertain. With 3 bases removed from V and 2 bases from J, the gap between germline ends came to 10 bases. CDR1 and CDR2 from the germline V gene are KGHSH and LQKENI. The CDR3 sequence is 14 residues long. CDR3 in DNA: TGTGCCAGCTCACCTATTGGAGCAAACTATGGCTACACCTTC. It codes for CASSPIGANYGYTF.

By its share, this clonotype is medium-sized. The genes are TRBV11-3 and TRBJ2-1, with 7 nucleotides matching TRBD2. This CDR3 region has 14 residues. V was clipped by 5 bases and J by 2 bases; unmatched bases: 3. The germline gives CDR1 SGHNT, CDR2 YENEEA. CDR3 residues: CASSPGGTYNEQFF. The CDR3 DNA reads as TGTGCCAGCAGCCCCGGGGGGACCTACAATGAGCAGTTCTTC. Full variable domain (outside the CDR3, taken from reference TRBV11-3 and TRBJ2-1): EAGVVQSPRYKIIEKKQPVAFWCNPISGHNTLYWYLQNLGQGPELLIRYENEEAVDDSQLPKDRFSAERLKGVDSTLKIQPAELGDSAVYLCASSPGGTYNEQFFGPGTRLTVL.

This clonotype was detected a few times. A much larger clone lies one base from this, so it may be a read error. The chain combines TRBV29-1 with TRBJ1-2; D remains unclear. The germline V gene encodes CDR1 SQVTM and CDR2 ANQGSEA. The CDR3 is made up of 12 amino acids. With 4 bases removed from V and 3 bases from J, the gap between germline ends came to 9 bases. The CDR3 DNA reads as TGCAGCGTTGCTGACGTAGACTATGGCTACACCTTC. Translation: CSVADVDYGYTF. Based on the CDR3 plus reference TRBV29-1 and TRBJ1-2, the full variable domain is SAVISQKPSRDICQRGTSLTIQCQVDSQVTMMFWYRQQPGQSLTLIATANQGSEATYESGFVIDKFPISRPNLTFSTLTVSNMSPEDSSIYLCSVADVDYGYTFGSGTRLTVV.

The rearrangement joins TRBV2 to TRBJ2-7; tentative D call: TRBD1 (6 bases). Germline V gene data show CDR1 as SNHLY and CDR2 as FYNNEI. The CDR3 is 16 residues long. Trimming cost V 2 bases and J 0 bases, with 14 bases left between them. CDR3 DNA: TGTGCCAGCAGTGAACCGGACGACAGGAGCTCCTACGAGCAGTACTTC. This gives the protein CASSEPDDRSSYEQYF.